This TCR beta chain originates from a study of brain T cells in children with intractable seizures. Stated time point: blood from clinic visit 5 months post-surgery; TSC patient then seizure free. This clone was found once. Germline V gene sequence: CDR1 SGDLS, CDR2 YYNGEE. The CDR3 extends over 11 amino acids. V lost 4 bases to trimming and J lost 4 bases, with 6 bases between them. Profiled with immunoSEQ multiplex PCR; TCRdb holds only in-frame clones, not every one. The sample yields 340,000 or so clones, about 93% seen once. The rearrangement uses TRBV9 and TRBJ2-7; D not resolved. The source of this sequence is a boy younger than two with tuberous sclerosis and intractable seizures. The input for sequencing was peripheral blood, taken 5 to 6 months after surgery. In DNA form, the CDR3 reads TGTGCCAGCAGCTCTAGTTACGAGCAGTACTTC. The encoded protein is CASSSSYEQYF.